This record looks at one TCR beta chain sequence and its context. Germline trimming cut 4 bases from V and 6 bases from J; bases unmatched to any gene: 14. Germline values: CDR1 MDHEN, CDR2 SYDVKM. The CDR3 runs to 19 residues. This record belongs to a study of blood T cell repertoires in COVID-19. As processed by the authors: By means of reference gene primer amplification, nucleated cell counts were estimated. Here immunoSEQ multiplex PCR was the method, and the copy in TCRdb shows in-frame clones only, minus some. That table is the source of V, J and clone size, and D and trimming were worked out from the DNA. The sample consists of just over 7,500 clones, more than 60% of them appearing once.

This sequence originates from a human donor in a cohort sampled during active COVID-19. The sample taken for sequencing was peripheral blood. The V and J genes are TRBV28 and TRBJ2-1, with TRBD2 matching over 14 bases. The CDR3 nucleotides read TGTGCCAGCAGTTCGAGACTAGCGGGAGGGCTCGGATTGCCCAATGAGCAGTTCTTC. Amino acid sequence: CASSSRLAGGLGLPNEQFF.